Here is one T cell receptor beta chain with its context. The sample comes from a study of T cells in localized non-small cell lung cancer. TCRdb keeps only in-frame clones here, not all; method: immunoSEQ multiplex PCR. The sample contains tens of thousands of clones, 88% of which appear only once. The receptor was isolated from a woman aged 35 to 69 with stage I squamous cell lung carcinoma. The source material was peripheral blood, sampled before any cancer treatment.

The CDR3 nucleotides read TGTGCCTGGAGCGGGACAGGGAATAATTCACCCCTCCACTTT. Translation gives CAWSGTGNNSPLHF. The gene calls are TRBV30 and TRBJ1-6, with 9 bases identical to TRBD1. Germline values: CDR1 GTSNPN, CDR2 SVGIG (reference sequence). CDR3 length: 14 amino acids. Unmatched junction bases numbered 2, after V lost 3 bases and J lost 5 bases.